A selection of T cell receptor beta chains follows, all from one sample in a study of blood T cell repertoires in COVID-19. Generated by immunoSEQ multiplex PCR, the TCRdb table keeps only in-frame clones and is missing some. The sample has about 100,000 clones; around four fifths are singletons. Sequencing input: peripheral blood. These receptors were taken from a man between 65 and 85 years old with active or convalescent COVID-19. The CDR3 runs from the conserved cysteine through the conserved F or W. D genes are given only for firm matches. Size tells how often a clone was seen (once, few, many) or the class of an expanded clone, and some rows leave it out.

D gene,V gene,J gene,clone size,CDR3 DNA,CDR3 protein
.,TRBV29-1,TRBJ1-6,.,TGCAGCGTTGCTTCTGGGGCGAGGAATTCACCCCTCCACTTT,CSVASGARNSPLHF
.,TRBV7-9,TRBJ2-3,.,TGTGCCAGCACCGGCCGGGGACTCAAAACGGTTACAGATACGCAGTATTTT,CASTGRGLKTVTDTQYF
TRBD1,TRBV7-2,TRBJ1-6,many,TGTGCCAGCAGCTTAGGGACAGGGGGATACTCACCCCTCCACTTT,CASSLGTGGYSPLHF
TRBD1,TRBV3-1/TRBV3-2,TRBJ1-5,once,TGTGCCAGCAGCTACGGGACAGGGAACAATCAGCCCCAGCATTTT,CASSYGTGNNQPQHF
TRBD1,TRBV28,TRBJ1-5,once,TGTGCCAGCAGTTCACAGGGGAGGACAAGCAATCAGCCCCAGCATTTT,CASSSQGRTSNQPQHF
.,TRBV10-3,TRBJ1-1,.,TGTGCCATCAGTGAAGGCAGGGACACTGAAGCTTTCTTT,CAISEGRDTEAFF
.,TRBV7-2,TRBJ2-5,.,TGTGCCAGCAGCTTAGATCTGTTGACCCAGTACTTC,CASSLDLLTQYF
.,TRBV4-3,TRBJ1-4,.,TGCGCCAGCAGCCAAGGGGCGGGGGGACCTAATGAAAAACTGTTTTTT,CASSQGAGGPNEKLFF
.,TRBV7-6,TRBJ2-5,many,TGTGCCAGCAGCTTATGGGGAGAAAACCAAGAGACCCAGTACTTC,CASSLWGENQETQYF
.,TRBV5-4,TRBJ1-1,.,TGTGCCAGCAGCCGTGAGGCTACAGGGCTGAACACTGAAGCTTTCTTT,CASSREATGLNTEAFF
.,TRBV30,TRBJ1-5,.,TGTGCCTGGAGTGGGACAAGCAATCAGCCCCAGCATTTT,CAWSGTSNQPQHF
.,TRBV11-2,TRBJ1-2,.,TGTGCCAGCAGCTTAGTAGAGGGCTATGGCTACACCTTC,CASSLVEGYGYTF
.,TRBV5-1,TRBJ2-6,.,TGCGCCAGCACCGTCAGGGGCACGTCCTCTGGGGCCAACGTCCTGACTTTC,CASTVRGTSSGANVLTF
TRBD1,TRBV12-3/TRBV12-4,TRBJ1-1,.,TGTGCCAGCAGTCCCGGACAGGTCACTGAAGCTTTCTTT,CASSPGQVTEAFF
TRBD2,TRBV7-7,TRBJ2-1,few,TGTGCTAGCAGCTTAGGGCTAGCGGGAGACTCTGAGCAGTTCTTC,CASSLGLAGDSEQFF
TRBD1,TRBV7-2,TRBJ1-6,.,TGTGCCAGCAGCTTAGGGGGGGTTGGGGACAGGGGATCACCCCTCCACTTT,CASSLGGVGDRGSPLHF
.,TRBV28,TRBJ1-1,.,TGTGCCAGCAGTTTAAGGGGGAAAGCTTTCTTT,CASSLRGKAFF
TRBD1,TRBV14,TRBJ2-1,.,TGTGCCAGCAGCCAAGGAATCCCAAACCGGGACAGGAGGTATGAGCAGTTCTTC,CASSQGIPNRDRRYEQFF
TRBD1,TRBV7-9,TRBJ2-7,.,TGTGCCAGCAGCGCAACAGGACAGGCGTCCTACGAGCAGTACTTC,CASSATGQASYEQYF
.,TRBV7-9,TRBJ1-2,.,TGTGCCAGCAGCTCGCTTCTACAGGGAAACTATGGCTACACCTTC,CASSSLLQGNYGYTF
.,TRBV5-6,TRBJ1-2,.,TGTGCCAGCAAGCCGACGGGTCACAACTATGGCTACACCTTC,CASKPTGHNYGYTF
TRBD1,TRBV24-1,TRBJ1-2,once,TGTGCCACCTGGACAGGGTCGGGCTACACCTTC,CATWTGSGYTF
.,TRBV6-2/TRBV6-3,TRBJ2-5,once,TGTGCCAGCAGCAGGGGACATAGCGAGACCCAGTACTTC,CASSRGHSETQYF
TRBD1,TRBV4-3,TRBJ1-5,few,TGCGCCAGCAGCCTAGGGACAGGGCGCAATCAGCCCCAGCATTTT,CASSLGTGRNQPQHF
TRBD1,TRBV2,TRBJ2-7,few,TGTGCCAGCAGTTCTCAGGGGGCCTACGAGCAGTACTTC,CASSSQGAYEQYF
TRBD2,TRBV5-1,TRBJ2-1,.,TGCGCCAGCAGCAAGGGACTAGCGGGGGGACCGCGAGACAATGAGCAGTTCTTC,CASSKGLAGGPRDNEQFF
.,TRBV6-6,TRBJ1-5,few,TGTGCCAGCAGTTACGAGGCAGGGCGTCAGCCCCAGCATTTT,CASSYEAGRQPQHF
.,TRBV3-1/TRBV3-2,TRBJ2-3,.,TGTGCCAGCAGCCAAAGAGGGGTGCGGGGGCAGTATTTT,CASSQRGVRGQYF
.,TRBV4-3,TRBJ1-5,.,TGCGCCAGCAGCCATGCGACTGGGAGTCAGCCCCAGCATTTT,CASSHATGSQPQHF
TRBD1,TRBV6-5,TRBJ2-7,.,TGTGCCAGCAGAGCATCGACAGGGTCTTTCTACGAGCAGTACTTC,CASRASTGSFYEQYF
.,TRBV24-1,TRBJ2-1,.,TGTGCCACCAGTGATTTCCGTGACAGGAACAATGAGCAGTTCTTC,CATSDFRDRNNEQFF
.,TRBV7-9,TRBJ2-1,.,TGTGCCAGCAGCTTAGAGGGGGCGGGGTATGAGCAGTTCTTC,CASSLEGAGYEQFF
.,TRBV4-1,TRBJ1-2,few,TGCGCCAGCAGCCAACCCGGGGACTATGGCTACACCTTC,CASSQPGDYGYTF
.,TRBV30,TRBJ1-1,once,TGTGCCTGGAGTGGACAGGACGCGACTGAAGCTTTCTTT,CAWSGQDATEAFF
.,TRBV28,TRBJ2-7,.,TGTGCCAGCAGTTTCTTGTTTCCGGAGGGGTTGTCGACAGGGTTCTCCTACGAGCAGTACTTC,CASSFLFPEGLSTGFSYEQYF
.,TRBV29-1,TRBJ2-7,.,TGCAGCGTTGAAACAGGCTCCTACGAGCAGTACTTC,CSVETGSYEQYF
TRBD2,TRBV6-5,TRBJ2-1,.,TGTGCCAGCAAGCTAGCTAGCGGACCATACAATGAGCAGTTCTTC,CASKLASGPYNEQFF
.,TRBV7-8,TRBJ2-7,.,TGTGCCAGCAGCTCGAAGGGAGTCCAGGCGAGGGACGAGCAGTACTTC,CASSSKGVQARDEQYF
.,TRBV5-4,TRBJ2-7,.,TGTGCCAGCAGCGTGCACACCTACGAGCAGTACTTC,CASSVHTYEQYF
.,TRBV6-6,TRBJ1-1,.,TGTGCCAGCAGTACCGCAATCGAAGGGGGACCTGAAGCTTTCTTT,CASSTAIEGGPEAFF